A single sample is the source of the 8 T cell receptor beta chains below, sequenced in a study of blood T cell repertoires in COVID-19. Here immunoSEQ multiplex PCR was the method, and the copy in TCRdb shows in-frame clones only, minus some. The sample gives about 230,000 clones, 85% to 90% of which show up once; around 2.9% is in the top ten. The material sequenced was peripheral blood. These receptors were obtained from a woman aged 55-70 years with acute or convalescent COVID-19.

This clone was detected a few times. The chain combines TRBV4-1 with TRBJ2-7; TRBD2 matches at 8 bases. J gave up 6 bases and V 1 base, and 8 bases lay outside the gene matches. The CDR3 extends over 15 amino acids. In germline, CDR1 is MGHRA, CDR2 YSYEKL. CDR3 sequence: CASSQGQSGSSEQYF. CDR3 DNA: TGCGCCAGCAGCCAAGGTCAAAGCGGGAGCTCCGAGCAGTACTTC.

The chain is built from TRBV3-1 (or the pseudogene TRBV3-2) and TRBJ1-2; D is unresolved. CDR3 length: 15 amino acids. V lost 0 bases and J lost 0, with 8 bases in between. Germline-derived CDR1 and CDR2 are LGHDT and YNNKEL (reference sequence). The CDR3 region is CASSQEPRANYGYTF. The CDR3 DNA follows: TGTGCCAGCAGCCAAGAACCGAGAGCTAACTATGGCTACACCTTC.

This clone was detected only a few times. The chain employs TRBV9 and TRBJ2-3, with TRBD2 matching 12 bases. V trimming: 3 bases; J trimming: 2 bases; junction bases outside the gene matches: 4. Germline loops: CDR1 SGDLS, CDR2 YYNGEE. The CDR3 runs to 16 residues. CDR3 residues: CASSAGLAGYTDTQYF. The CDR3 DNA follows: TGTGCCAGCAGCGCCGGACTAGCGGGATACACAGATACGCAGTATTTT.

This chain links TRBV7-9 with TRBJ1-3, with 9 bases identical to TRBD1. V trimming: 5 bases; J trimming: 4 bases; junction bases outside the gene matches: 9. The CDR3 has 16 residues. Germline V lookup: CDR1 SEHNR, CDR2 FQNEAQ (reference sequence). The CDR3 is CASSARDRAIGNTIYF. The CDR3 nucleotides read TGTGCCAGCAGCGCCCGGGACAGGGCTATCGGAAACACCATATATTTT.

This clone was detected once. The rearrangement joins TRBV10-3 to TRBJ2-5; TRBD2 aligns across 10 bases. The CDR3 has 17 amino acids. The germline V gene encodes CDR1 ENHRY and CDR2 SYGVKD. After removal of 0 bases from V and 2 bases from J, the junction contained 6 bases not matched to a gene. CDR3 in amino acids: CAISESPGAGGQETQYF. The CDR3 DNA sequence: TGTGCCATCAGTGAGTCTCCGGGAGCGGGGGGGCAAGAGACCCAGTACTTC.

The chain couples TRBV28 to TRBJ1-2; D possibly corresponds to TRBD1 (6 bases). The CDR3 contains 16 residues. V lost 3 bases, J lost 0 bases, and 14 bases lay in between. Looked up from germline, CDR1 is MDHEN and CDR2 is SYDVKM. CDR3 nucleotides: TGTGCCAGCAGTTTCCCCTCAGGGGTCTCTAACTATGGCTACACCTTC. Protein sequence: CASSFPSGVSNYGYTF.

V gene TRBV28 combines with J gene TRBJ1-2, with TRBD1 matching 8 bases. The CDR3 has 13 amino acids. Trimming removed 7 bases from V and 5 bases from J; junction bases left unmatched: 6. In germline, CDR1 is MDHEN, CDR2 SYDVKM. The CDR3 sequence: CASTLDRAYGYTF. The CDR3 nucleotides read TGTGCCAGCACCCTGGACAGGGCATATGGCTACACCTTC.

The chain is built from TRBV18 and TRBJ1-3, with D tentatively TRBD1 (5 bases). CDR1 is KGHSH and CDR2 is LQKENI in the germline V gene. Trimming cost V 3 bases and J 7 bases, with 16 bases left between them. The CDR3 is made up of 15 amino acids. CDR3 loop: CASSPVPGSGNTIYF. CDR3 sequence (DNA): TGTGCCAGCTCACCGGTTCCAGGCTCAGGGAACACCATATATTTT.